Each of the 27 T cell receptor beta chains below was sequenced from the same sample in a study of post-analysis software for immune sequencing data. No antigens are known for them. Study-wide results and caveats: There were five or six TRBV segments more frequent in patients than controls, and TRBV5-6, TRBV5-1 and TRBV20-1 were among them.

Sequencing libraries made from TCR beta cDNA carried unique molecular identifiers. TCRdb ran MiXCR on the PCR reads and lists one entry per CDR3 protein. This table holds hundreds of thousands of distinct CDR3 sequences, 53% found once. Material: blood. The source of these receptors is a girl aged 10 to 17 with multiple sclerosis.

The J gene is TRBJ2-1, the V gene TRBV7-6, with TRBD2 as a possible D gene (5 bases). V was cut by 1 base and J by 6 bases, with 10 bases left in between. CDR3 length: 14 residues. Germline V gene sequence: CDR1 SGHVS, CDR2 FNYEAQ. CDR3 DNA sequence: TGTGCCAGCAGCTTAGAAGTGGGAGTCAATGAGCAGTTCTTC. Protein sequence: CASSLEVGVNEQFF. Variable domain in full (rest from reference TRBV7-6 and TRBJ2-1): GAGVSQSPRYKVTKRGQDVALRCDPISGHVSLYWYRQALGQGPEFLTYFNYEAQQDKSGLPNDRFSAERPEGSISTLTIQRTEQRDSAMYRCASSLEVGVNEQFFGPGTRLTVL.

This chain joins TRBV20-1 and TRBJ2-5; no definite D call. Trimming pared 1 base from V and 1 base from J, leaving 7 bases between. The CDR3 has 13 residues. The germline CDR1 and CDR2 sequences are DFQATT and SNEGSKA (reference sequence). CDR3 coding DNA: TGCAGTGCTAGAGTGAACAGCCAAGAGACCCAGTACTTC. This encodes CSARVNSQETQYF.

This chain links TRBV29-1 with TRBJ2-7; 10 bases map to TRBD2. The CDR3 covers 15 residues. Trimming removed 5 bases from V and 7 bases from J; junction bases left unmatched: 14. Germline V gene data show CDR1 as SQVTM and CDR2 as ANQGSEA. Here the CDR3 reads CSVSTPAGGLGEQYF. CDR3 sequence (DNA): TGCAGCGTTTCGACTCCAGCGGGAGGGTTGGGGGAGCAGTACTTC.

This clonotype has just a few counts. The junction and the germline gene differ at one end; a read error may be behind it. The chain has TRBV14 and TRBJ2-7; 7 nucleotides match TRBD2. Germline V lookup: CDR1 SGHDN, CDR2 FVKESK. The CDR3 has 16 amino acids. The CDR3: CAGSQGPGGGRYEQYF. CDR3 DNA: TGTGCCGGCAGCCAAGGCCCCGGCGGGGGAAGGTACGAGCAGTACTTC.

V and J are TRBV20-1 and TRBJ2-1; perhaps TRBD2 as D (7 bases). The germline V and J ends were trimmed by 1 base and 6 bases, with 19 bases remaining between them. Germline loops: CDR1 DFQATT, CDR2 SNEGSKA (reference sequence). CDR3 length: 16 amino acids. The DNA for the CDR3 is TGCAGTGCTAGAGTCCCGCGGGGGCCAGGCTTCAATGAGCAGTTCTTC. Its protein product is CSARVPRGPGFNEQFF.

The J gene is TRBJ1-2, the V gene TRBV29-1; TRBD1 matches 8 bases. The germline V gene has CDR1 SQVTM and CDR2 ANQGSEA. V gave up 4 bases and J gave up 1 base; unmatched junction bases: 17. The CDR3 totals 18 residues. CDR3 amino acids: CSVVRTISGQGINYGYTF. The CDR3, as DNA: TGCAGCGTTGTAAGAACGATTTCTGGACAGGGAATTAACTATGGCTACACCTTC. The variable domain in full, with the rest retrieved from reference TRBV29-1 and TRBJ1-2, is SAVISQKPSRDICQRGTSLTIQCQVDSQVTMMFWYRQQPGQSLTLIATANQGSEATYESGFVIDKFPISRPNLTFSTLTVSNMSPEDSSIYLCSVVRTISGQGINYGYTFGSGTRLTVV.

The chain combines TRBV29-1 with TRBJ2-5; D call uncertain. V dropped 1 base and J dropped 4 bases, with 16 bases sitting between them. The CDR3 has 15 amino acids. Germline CDR1 and CDR2: SQVTM and ANQGSEA. The CDR3 is CSVEGAKGIRETQYF. CDR3 in DNA: TGCAGCGTTGAAGGAGCGAAGGGAATCCGAGAGACCCAGTACTTC.

This chain links TRBV28 with TRBJ1-5; TRBD1 might be the D (5 bases). The CDR3 totals 16 residues. The V gene lost 6 bases and the J gene lost 7 bases, with 22 bases spanning the gap. From germline, CDR1 is MDHEN and CDR2 SYDVKM. CDR3 in DNA: TGTGCCAGCAGCTTCCAGACCCCAGGGCTTGGGCAGCCCCAGCATTTT. This encodes CASSFQTPGLGQPQHF. The whole variable domain, filled in from reference TRBV28 and TRBJ1-5, reads DVKVTQSSRYLVKRTGEKVFLECVQDMDHENMFWYRQDPGLGLRLIYFSYDVKMKEKGDIPEGYSVSREKKERFSLILESASTNQTSMYLCASSFQTPGLGQPQHFGDGTRLSIL.

This clonotype was observed a handful of times. The V gene is TRBV7-8, the J gene TRBJ1-5; D possibly corresponds to TRBD1 (6 bases). The V and J ends lost 9 bases and 0 bases respectively, with 15 bases between them. This CDR3 region has 15 residues. Looked up from germline, CDR1 is SGHVS and CDR2 is FQNEAQ. The CDR3 sequence is CARPLRQDSNQPQHF. In DNA, the CDR3 is TGTGCCAGACCGCTAAGACAGGATAGCAATCAGCCCCAGCATTTT. Based on the CDR3 plus reference TRBV7-8 and TRBJ1-5, the full variable domain is GAGVSQSPRYKVAKRGQDVALRCDPISGHVSLFWYQQALGQGPEFLTYFQNEAQLDKSGLPSDRFFAERPEGSVSTLKIQRTQQEDSAVYLCARPLRQDSNQPQHFGDGTRLSIL.

J is TRBJ2-5 and V is TRBV13; TRBD2 is a possible D gene (5 bases). Looked up from germline, CDR1 is PRHDT and CDR2 is FYEKMQ (reference sequence). CDR3 length: 14 residues. Between the trimmed V and J ends, which lost 3 bases and 5 bases, there was a span of 13 bases. The CDR3 DNA reads TGTGCCAGCAGCTTCAGGAGGCTTGGGGAGACCCAGTACTTC. This sequence encodes CASSFRRLGETQYF.

J is TRBJ2-7 and V is TRBV12-3 or TRBV12-4; 8 bases are shared with TRBD1. V lost 3 bases, J lost 1 base, and 5 bases stayed unmatched. The CDR3 has 15 residues. In DNA, the CDR3 is TGTGCCAGCAGTTTTCGCGGACAGGGATCCTACGAGCAGTACTTC. Translated, it gives CASSFRGQGSYEQYF.

In its sample, this clonotype was seen a few times. This rearrangement joins TRBV7-2 to TRBJ2-1; TRBD2 might be the D (7 bases). The CDR3 is made up of 17 amino acids. V lost 3 bases, J lost 8 bases, and 23 bases lay in between. Germline V lookup: CDR1 SGHTA, CDR2 FQGNSA. The CDR3 DNA sequence: TGTGCCAGCAGCTTGAGGGGGGGTGGGCTAGTTAACTATGAGCAGTTCTTC. This gives the protein CASSLRGGGLVNYEQFF.

This clonotype was observed a single time. Its ends do not fully match the called genes, so a read error is possible. The rearrangement links TRBV20-1 to TRBJ2-7; TRBD2 agrees at 11 bases. Germline assignment: CDR1 DFQATT and CDR2 SNEGSKA (reference sequence). CDR3 length equals 14 residues. CDR3 bases: TGCAGTGCTAGATGGGGGACTAGCGGATACGGGCAGTACTTC. This codes for CSARWGTSGYGQYF.

The V gene is TRBV27, the J gene TRBJ2-5, with TRBD1 as a possible D gene (6 bases). The germline V and J ends were trimmed by 7 bases and 0 bases, with 15 bases remaining between them. Germline CDR1 MNHEY, CDR2 SMNVEV (reference sequence). CDR3 length: 15 amino acids. This CDR3 reads CASKQGAHDQETQYF. The CDR3 DNA follows: TGTGCCAGCAAACAGGGAGCCCATGACCAAGAGACCCAGTACTTC.

The V gene is TRBV7-9, the J gene TRBJ2-5, with TRBD2 matching 7 bases. J gave up 1 base and V 5 bases, and 10 bases lay outside the gene matches. Germline V gene sequence: CDR1 SEHNR, CDR2 FQNEAQ (reference sequence). This CDR3 has 16 amino acids. The CDR3 is CASSAGLAVPQETQYF. The DNA of the CDR3 is TGTGCCAGCAGCGCTGGGCTAGCGGTCCCCCAAGAGACCCAGTACTTC.

This chain joins TRBV5-1 and TRBJ2-2, with D possibly being TRBD2 (5 bases). Germline V CDR1 and CDR2: SGHRS, YFSETQ. Deletions cut 0 bases from V and 4 bases from J, with 16 bases between. This CDR3 contains 17 residues. CDR3 amino acids: CASSLATSGLSTGELFF. The CDR3 DNA sequence: TGCGCCAGCAGCTTGGCTACCTCGGGGTTGAGCACCGGGGAGCTGTTTTTT.

This clonotype was detected once. The chain is built from TRBV20-1 and TRBJ2-1; 10 positions match TRBD2. The CDR3 is made up of 14 amino acids. V was clipped by 3 bases and J by 7 bases; unmatched bases: 6. CDR1 is DFQATT, CDR2 SNEGSKA, per germline (reference sequence). CDR3 nucleotides: TGCAGTGCTAGCCTAGCGGGGGCTTCGAATGAGCAGTTCTTC. It is translated as CSASLAGASNEQFF.

There are a few counts of this clonotype. The rearrangement links TRBV20-1 to TRBJ2-3; 9 bases agree with TRBD2. Germline V gene lookup returns CDR1 DFQATT and CDR2 SNEGSKA (reference sequence). J lost 2 bases, V lost 0 bases, and 9 bases had no gene match. The CDR3 is made up of 17 amino acids. Written as DNA, the CDR3 is TGCAGTGCTAGAGATGGAGGGCTAGCGGGGCTCACAGATACGCAGTATTTT. This sequence encodes CSARDGGLAGLTDTQYF.

This clonotype was counted a few times. V gene TRBV20-1 combines with J gene TRBJ2-7; no clear D. This CDR3 spans 13 amino acids. Germline values: CDR1 DFQATT, CDR2 SNEGSKA (reference sequence). Trimming shortened V by 2 bases and J by 1 base, and 9 bases separated the two germline ends. CDR3 coding DNA: TGCAGTGCTAGACAGGTTTGGTCCTACGAGCAGTACTTC. Residues: CSARQVWSYEQYF.

The chain links TRBV29-1 to TRBJ2-1, with D possibly being TRBD1 or TRBD2 (7 bases each). Germline lookup yields CDR1 SQVTM and CDR2 ANQGSEA. This CDR3 has 15 amino acids. Trimming took off 3 bases at V and 6 bases at J, with 18 bases between the two ends. The CDR3 bases are TGCAGCGTTGACGATCGGGGACAGCGGGGCAATGAGCAGTTCTTC. Its translation is CSVDDRGQRGNEQFF.

As concerns this clonotype: An end of the junction does not agree with germline; a read error may underlie this. V and J are TRBV27 and TRBJ1-2; 9 bases map to TRBD1. There are 13 residues in the CDR3. Germline CDR1 MNHEY, CDR2 SMNVEV (reference sequence). The CDR3 DNA reads as TGTGCCAGCAGACAGGGGGCAGGCTATTGCTACACCTTC. It codes for CASRQGAGYCYTF.

The V gene is TRBV7-2, the J gene TRBJ1-2; no reliable D call. CDR1 is SGHTA and CDR2 is FQGNSA in the germline V gene. V was clipped by 3 bases and J by 1 base, with 15 bases between them. CDR3 length equals 16 residues. CDR3 sequence: CASSLSEANLNYGYTF. The CDR3 nucleotides are TGTGCCAGCAGCTTGTCCGAGGCCAACCTTAACTATGGCTACACCTTC. The whole variable domain, filled in from reference TRBV7-2 and TRBJ1-2, reads GAGVSQSPSNKVTEKGKDVELRCDPISGHTALYWYRQSLGQGLEFLIYFQGNSAPDKSGLPSDRFSAERTGGSVSTLTIQRTQQEDSAVYLCASSLSEANLNYGYTFGSGTRLTVV.

This clonotype was seen only a few times. This chain joins TRBV10-3 and TRBJ2-7; D perhaps matches TRBD1 (6 bases). Trimming removed 0 bases at V and 2 bases at J, with 11 bases between. Germline V CDR1 and CDR2: ENHRY, SYGVKD. CDR3 length: 15 residues. As DNA, the CDR3 is TGTGCCATCAGTGAGTCCTCACAGGGTCCCTACGAGCAGTACTTC. Protein: CAISESSQGPYEQYF.

This clonotype was observed a few times. The chain joins TRBV29-1 to TRBJ2-7; D call uncertain. The CDR3 extends over 12 amino acids. V was clipped by 4 bases and J by 6 bases, with 13 bases between them. Germline values: CDR1 SQVTM, CDR2 ANQGSEA. CDR3 sequence reads: CSVVGSFLEQYF. The CDR3 region has the DNA TGCAGCGTTGTTGGGTCCTTCCTCGAGCAGTACTTC.

This clonotype has a handful of counts. The gene calls are TRBV6-5 and TRBJ1-2; D gene ambiguous. The CDR3 runs to 15 residues. The V end was cut by 2 bases, the J end by 1 base, with 11 bases between. Germline V gene sequence: CDR1 MNHEY, CDR2 SVGAGI. The CDR3 nucleotides are TGTGCCAGCAGTTACGAGGCCACCCATAACTATGGCTACACCTTC. This encodes CASSYEATHNYGYTF.

The V call is TRBV20-1, the J call TRBJ2-7; D tentatively reads TRBD1 or TRBD2 (5 bases each). This CDR3 contains 15 residues. V gave up 3 bases and J gave up 3 bases, with 18 bases separating them. Germline V gene data show CDR1 as DFQATT and CDR2 as SNEGSKA (reference sequence). CDR3 sequence (DNA): TGCAGTGCTAGGGTGGGGACCTGGCATCACTACGAGCAGTACTTC. Residues: CSARVGTWHHYEQYF.

This clonotype was seen more than once but under ten times. The chain carries TRBV29-1 and TRBJ2-1, with TRBD2 matching 9 bases. The CDR3 totals 14 residues. J lost 4 bases, V lost 4 bases, and 5 bases had no gene match. Germline CDR1 SQVTM, CDR2 ANQGSEA. The CDR3 coding sequence is TGCAGCGTTGGTGGGACTAGCAGATACAATGAGCAGTTCTTC. Translation: CSVGGTSRYNEQFF.